A single sample gave rise to the 8 T cell receptor beta chains below, sequenced in a study of CD8 T cells in ankylosing spondylitis. In TCRdb, the 5' RACE reads were re-called with MiXCR into one record per CDR3 protein. The data contain a few hundred thousand distinct CDR3 sequences, about 10% of them seen just once; the ten biggest clones take up less than 8%. The source material was blood, either unsorted or a sorted T cell fraction (not recorded which). All receptors derive from a male donor with ankylosing spondylitis or in good health (not recorded which).

This clonotype was counted ten times or more. The V and J genes are TRBV3-1 and TRBJ2-7, with 8 bases identical to TRBD1. The CDR3 length is 14 residues. The trim removed 4 bases at V and 4 bases at J, leaving 6 bases unmatched. Germline V gives CDR1 LGHDT, CDR2 YNNKEL (reference sequence). CDR3 amino acids: CASSPDRVSYEQYF. CDR3 in DNA: TGTGCCAGCAGCCCGGACAGGGTTTCGTACGAGCAGTACTTC.

The chain is built from TRBV7-9 and TRBJ2-3, with D perhaps matching TRBD1 or TRBD2 (5 bases each). Looked up from germline, CDR1 is SEHNR and CDR2 is FQNEAQ (reference sequence). The CDR3 covers 16 residues. Deletions cut 7 bases from V and 1 base from J, with 18 bases between. The CDR3 nucleotides read TGTGCCAGCACCCCTTCTCCGGGACGCCGCACAGATACGCAGTATTTT. It codes for CASTPSPGRRTDTQYF.

This clonotype has at least ten counts. V and J are TRBV12-3 or TRBV12-4 and TRBJ2-2, with 9 bases fitting TRBD2. The ends lost 6 bases at V and 1 base at J; junction bases unmatched: 6. The CDR3 consists of 16 residues. CDR3 amino acids: CASRDRRGGNTGELFF. CDR3 nucleotides: TGTGCCAGCAGGGATAGGCGGGGGGGGAACACCGGGGAGCTGTTTTTT.

J is TRBJ2-2 and V is TRBV6-1; D uncertain. Trimming removed 11 bases at V and 4 bases at J, with 17 bases between. The length of the CDR3 is 14 residues. Germline values: CDR1 MNHNS, CDR2 SASEGT. The chain's CDR3 is CAGGDSHGTGELFF. CDR3 coding DNA: TGTGCCGGCGGCGATTCTCACGGCACCGGGGAGCTGTTTTTT.

This clonotype occurred many times. The V call is TRBV7-2, the J call TRBJ2-1; the match to TRBD2 covers 10 bases. Germline V lookup: CDR1 SGHTA, CDR2 FQGNSA. CDR3 length equals 15 residues. Trimming cost V 2 bases and J 4 bases; bases outside gene matches: 2. For the CDR3, the DNA is TGTGCCAGCAGCTTAAGCGGGGGGGTGTACAATGAGCAGTTCTTC. This translates into CASSLSGGVYNEQFF.

This clonotype was seen at least ten times. The V and J genes are TRBV1 and TRBJ1-1; the DNA was not used to check the table's D call, TRBD1. TRBV1 is reported as a pseudogene. The CDR3 length is 14 residues. For the CDR3, the DNA is TGCACCAGCACCCCCGGGGGAGAGGGCACTGAAGCTTTCTTT. Translation: CTSTPGGEGTEAFF.

Here the CDR3 reads CASSEYNQPQHF. In DNA form, the CDR3 reads TGTGCCAGCAGTGAATATAACCAGCCCCAGCATTTT. This chain uses TRBV25-1 with TRBJ1-5; D gene unclear. The CDR3 is 12 residues long. Germline CDR1 is MGHDK and CDR2 is SYGVNS. V was cut by 0 bases and J by 7 bases, with 4 bases left in between. Looking up the rest from reference TRBV25-1 and TRBJ1-5 gives the full variable domain: EADIYQTPRYLVIGTGKKITLECSQTMGHDKMYWYQQDPGMELHLIHYSYGVNSTEKGDLSSESTVSRIRTEHFPLTLESARPSHTSQYLCASSEYNQPQHFGDGTRLSIL.

This clonotype has a count of ten or more. The CDR3 sequence is CASSFSGLTSQETQYF. CDR3 nucleotides: TGCGCCAGCAGCTTCTCCGGGCTCACGAGCCAAGAGACCCAGTACTTC. This chain links TRBV5-1 with TRBJ2-5; no clear D. V shed 2 bases and J shed 1 base, with 15 bases lying between them. CDR1 and CDR2 (germline): SGHRS, YFSETQ. This CDR3 spans 16 amino acids.